Reported below is one TCR beta chain. This sample also contains other DNA sequences that code for the same CDR3. The V segment lost 4 bases and the J segment 3 bases; nucleotides outside the gene matches: 1. CDR3 length: 13 amino acids. Germline-derived CDR1 and CDR2 are SGHTA and FQGNSA. The entry originates in a study of shared clonotypes between healthy human individuals. The repertoire was sequenced with immunoSEQ multiplex PCR; TCRdb's copy has only in-frame clones and lacks some. The sample comprises millions of clones, more than 80% of which are singletons, and over 0.12% rests with the top ten.

The TCR was taken from a man between 18 and 35 years old in good health. The specimen was naive CD4+ T cells sorted from blood. As to subset: CD45RA+ positively selected. The chain recombines TRBV7-2 with TRBJ2-7; 9 bases map to TRBD1. The CDR3 nucleotides are TGTGCCAGCAGCTCGACAGGGGGCTACGAGCAGTACTTC. Its protein is CASSSTGGYEQYF.